Reported below is one TCR beta chain. Its antigen specificity is not known. The sample holds no much larger clone one base away, and base qualities are not on file. The collaborating institutions used their own protocols to collect whole blood in K2EDTA tubes. For TCRbeta analysis, collaborators shipped samples as frozen whole blood, isolated PBMCs, or DNA extracted from either of those sample types. Taken from cysteine to phenylalanine, the CDR3 has 16 residues. Kept here is only the CDR3 DNA, which spans 48 bases and is read in frame from base 1. The germline V end is reduced by 4 bases and the J end by 3 bases; junction bases left unmatched: 6. CDR1 SGHDT and CDR2 YYEEEE are derived from the germline V gene. TCRbeta CDR3 regions were amplified from genomic DNA by means of the immunoSEQ Assay, a bias-controlled multiplex PCR. In the source study's methods: The number of nucleated cells in each sample was estimated from the amplification of reference gene primers within the assay. To quantify the absolute abundance of each unique TCRbeta CDR3 rearrangement, sequence reads were collapsed and filtered. Productive Simpson clonality was computed per sample as the square root of Simpson's diversity index over productive rearrangements. TCRdb provides this immuneACCESS table in a form limited to in-frame rearrangements. Some clones are lacking; in checked studies, under half of them reflect an unresolved V gene, and why the rest are absent is not known. Clonal size and the V and J genes are those of that table, whereas D and trimming came from the DNA. The sample records more than 75,000 clones, 70% to 90% of which are singletons. Clones ranked in the top ten supply 4.8% of the sample.

The data derive from a study of blood T cell repertoires in COVID-19 (dated by TCRdb to 2020 to 2022). Describing the broader study: Samples covering the acute and convalescent phases of COVID-19 were provided by collaborators in the United States, Italy and Spain. The prospective study material was composed of cDNA or gDNA derived from T cells, B-cell-depleted T cells, or PBMCs. The dataset comprised deeply sampled blood TCRbeta repertoires from subjects exposed to, actively infected with, or recovered from COVID-19. A freely available public database, intended as a resource for researchers studying the immune response to SARS-CoV-2, is where the repertoires were released. Samples came from the ongoing ImmuneRACE study (first 160 participants) plus 1,254 subjects from 6 global collaborators. The sample metadata nearly always contained a de-identified subject ID, COVID-19 status, age in years and sex. Where available, HLA class I and class II types were obtained from metadata supplied by the sample provider rather than from assay-based typing.

General conclusions and limits of the study: The quantity of clinical and demographic metadata differed by source and by participant and was supplied without curation.

Sequenced sample: peripheral blood. The chain is assembled from TRBV5-6 and TRBJ2-1; TRBD2 lines up with 11 middle nucleotides. This sequence originates from a woman aged 80 or over with acute or convalescent COVID-19. The bases read TGTGCCAGCAGCGGTCGACTAGCGGGGCTCTACAATGAGCAGTTCTTC. This encodes CASSGRLAGLYNEQFF.